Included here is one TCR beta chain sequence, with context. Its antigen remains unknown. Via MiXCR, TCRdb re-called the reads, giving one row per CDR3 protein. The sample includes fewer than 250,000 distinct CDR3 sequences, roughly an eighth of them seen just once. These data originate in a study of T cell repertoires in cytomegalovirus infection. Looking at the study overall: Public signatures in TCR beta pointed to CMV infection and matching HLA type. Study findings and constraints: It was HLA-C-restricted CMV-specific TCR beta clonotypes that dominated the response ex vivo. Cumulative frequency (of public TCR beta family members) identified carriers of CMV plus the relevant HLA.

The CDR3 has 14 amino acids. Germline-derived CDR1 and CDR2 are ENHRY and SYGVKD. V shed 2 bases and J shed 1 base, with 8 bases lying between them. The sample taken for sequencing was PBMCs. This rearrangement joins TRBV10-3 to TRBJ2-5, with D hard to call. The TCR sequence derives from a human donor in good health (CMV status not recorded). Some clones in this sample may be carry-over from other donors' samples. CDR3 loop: CAISEASSQETQYF. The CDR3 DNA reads TGTGCCATCAGTGAGGCGTCGAGCCAAGAGACCCAGTACTTC.